The 18 T cell receptor beta chains in this list originate from one sample, sequenced in a study of T cell repertoires in cytomegalovirus infection. From the reads, TCRdb called clonotypes with MiXCR, one entry per CDR3 protein. The sample has about 260,000 distinct CDR3 sequences, 9.1% seen once; the top ten hold about 15%. Input material: PBMCs. Receptors were obtained from a human donor in good health (CMV status not recorded). Some clones in this sample may be carry-over from other donors' samples.

The CDR3 here is CSSGEGYGYTF. For the CDR3, the DNA is TGCAGTAGCGGTGAAGGTTATGGCTACACCTTC. The gene calls are TRBV20-1 and TRBJ1-2; D unclear. V was pared by 8 bases and J by 5 bases, with 12 bases between. The CDR3 is 11 amino acids. Germline assignment: CDR1 DFQATT and CDR2 SNEGSKA (reference sequence).

This clonotype has ten or more counts. The chain employs TRBV19 and TRBJ2-7, with D perhaps given as TRBD1 or TRBD2 (5 bases each). The CDR3 loop spans 14 amino acids. The V end lost 6 bases, the J end lost 6 bases, and 18 bases lay between the germline ends. Germline V CDR1 and CDR2: LNHDA, SQIVND (reference sequence). DNA of the CDR3: TGTGCCAGTAGATTCGACAGAACCCGGGGCGAGCAGTACTTC. Protein sequence: CASRFDRTRGEQYF.

This clonotype was observed a handful of times. V usage is TRBV20-1 and J usage is TRBJ2-1; 10 bases map to TRBD2. Germline V CDR1 and CDR2: DFQATT, SNEGSKA (reference sequence). Trimming at V came to 6 bases and at J to 4 bases, leaving 9 bases not matched to a gene. The CDR3 runs 15 residues. CDR3 in amino acids: CSANPLAGAYNEQFF. CDR3 sequence (DNA): TGCAGTGCAAACCCCCTAGCGGGAGCTTACAATGAGCAGTTCTTC.

This clonotype occurred a few times. J is TRBJ1-4 and V is TRBV29-1; no clear D gene. Trimming cost V 3 bases and J 8 bases, with 13 bases left between them. From germline, CDR1 is SQVTM and CDR2 ANQGSEA. The CDR3 loop spans 13 amino acids. The CDR3 bases are TGCAGCGTTGATACTGGGCGAGAGGAAAAACTGTTTTTT. Translating it yields CSVDTGREEKLFF.

This chain joins TRBV10-2 and TRBJ1-6, with D uncertain. The length of the CDR3 is 13 residues. V was clipped by 3 bases and J by 10 bases, with 10 bases between them. The V gene's germline CDR1 is WSHSY and CDR2 SAAADI. The CDR3 loop reads CASSDQAGSPLHF. CDR3 DNA sequence: TGCGCCAGCAGTGATCAGGCCGGGTCACCCCTCCACTTT.

The chain has TRBV11-1 and TRBJ2-1; the D gene is possibly TRBD1 (6 bases). CDR3 length: 18 residues. Trimming stripped 1 base from V and 7 bases from J, with 23 bases between. Germline values: CDR1 SGHAT, CDR2 FQDESV (reference sequence). The CDR3 spells CASSLGFNSGTSCNEQFF. For the CDR3, the DNA is TGTGCCAGCAGCTTAGGTTTCAATTCCGGGACATCTTGTAATGAGCAGTTCTTC.

This clonotype was recorded many times. This chain connects TRBV7-9 to TRBJ2-1; D uncertain. V lost 6 bases to trimming and J lost 0 bases, with 12 bases between them. This CDR3 has 15 residues. Per germline, CDR1 SEHNR and CDR2 FQNEAQ (reference sequence). The chain's CDR3 is CASSYGRSSYNEQFF. CDR3 in DNA: TGTGCCAGCAGTTACGGACGCAGCTCCTACAATGAGCAGTTCTTC.

This chain joins TRBV2 and TRBJ2-3; tentative D call: TRBD2 (7 bases). The CDR3 is made up of 14 amino acids. V shed 4 bases and J shed 4 bases, with 12 bases lying between them. Germline V gene lookup returns CDR1 SNHLY and CDR2 FYNNEI. CDR3 amino acids: CASSAGGAADTQYF. The CDR3 nucleotides read TGTGCCAGCAGTGCTGGGGGGGCCGCAGATACGCAGTATTTT.

This clonotype was counted at least ten times. The genes are TRBV5-4 and TRBJ2-3, with TRBD2 identical over 8 bases. V was clipped by 2 bases and J by 0 bases; unmatched bases: 5. Germline V gene sequence: CDR1 SGHNT, CDR2 YYREEE (reference sequence). The CDR3 sequence is 16 residues long. CDR3 in amino acids: CASSLAGVPSTDTQYF. The CDR3 DNA sequence: TGTGCCAGCAGCTTAGCGGGGGTCCCTAGCACAGATACGCAGTATTTT.

The chain joins TRBV7-2 to TRBJ1-1, with D tentatively TRBD1 (5 bases). Germline V gene sequence: CDR1 SGHTA, CDR2 FQGNSA. Trimming removed 5 bases at V and 5 bases at J, with 18 bases between. The CDR3 totals 15 residues. CDR3 sequence reads: CASSPVVGAGTEAFF. In DNA, the CDR3 is TGTGCCAGCAGCCCAGTGGTCGGGGCGGGTACTGAAGCTTTCTTT.

At least ten counts were recorded for this clonotype. The rearrangement uses TRBV6-5 and TRBJ1-6; TRBD1 is a possible D gene (6 bases). V was shortened by 2 bases and J by 7 bases, with 12 bases between the two germline ends. The CDR3 totals 15 residues. Germline CDR1 reads MNHEY; CDR2 reads SVGAGI. CDR3 bases: TGTGCCAGCAGTTACGGAGGACAGCCAAATTCACCCCTCCACTTT. As protein: CASSYGGQPNSPLHF.

The rearrangement uses TRBV20-1 and TRBJ1-5; no definite D call. The CDR3 is made up of 13 amino acids. In germline, CDR1 is DFQATT, CDR2 SNEGSKA (reference sequence). Trimming took off 5 bases at V and 6 bases at J, with 14 bases between the two ends. CDR3 bases: TGCAGTGCTCAGGTCGCGGTGGGTCAGCCCCAGCATTTT. This translates into CSAQVAVGQPQHF.

This chain joins TRBV24-1 and TRBJ1-2; TRBD1 matches 7 bases. V lost 4 bases, J lost 2 bases, and 9 bases stayed unmatched. This CDR3 region has 16 residues. Germline CDR1 is KGHDR and CDR2 is SFDVKD. The CDR3 DNA reads TGTGCCACCAGTGACGTCCACGAGACAGGGAACTATGGCTACACCTTC. It specifies CATSDVHETGNYGYTF.

The genes are TRBV11-3 and TRBJ1-4, with TRBD1 identical over 10 bases. V gave up 3 bases and J gave up 5 bases; unmatched junction bases: 6. Germline values: CDR1 SGHNT, CDR2 YENEEA. The CDR3 length is 16 residues. In DNA, the CDR3 is TGTGCCAGCAGCTTTCGTCCGGGACAGGGGAATGAAAAACTGTTTTTT. Translation gives CASSFRPGQGNEKLFF.

V usage is TRBV6-5 and J usage is TRBJ1-1; 11 positions match TRBD1. With 6 bases clipped from V and 1 base from J, the junction kept 7 bases outside the gene matches. CDR3 size: 16 residues. Germline V gene lookup returns CDR1 MNHEY and CDR2 SVGAGI. In nucleotides, the CDR3 is TGTGCCAGCAGACCCGGACAGGGGGCGGGGAACACTGAAGCTTTCTTT. Amino acid sequence: CASRPGQGAGNTEAFF.

Ten or more counts support this clonotype. The V and J genes are TRBV7-2 and TRBJ2-1, with TRBD2 matching 7 bases. Germline V gives CDR1 SGHTA, CDR2 FQGNSA. The CDR3 runs 18 residues. V lost 4 bases and J lost 5; bases outside the gene matches: 17. CDR3 nucleotide sequence: TGTGCCAGCAGCTCCTATAGGGGCAAGAGGCGGGAGAACAATGAGCAGTTCTTC. Its protein product is CASSSYRGKRRENNEQFF.

This clonotype has ten or more counts. The V gene is TRBV7-2, the J gene TRBJ1-3; possibly TRBD1 for D (6 bases). The CDR3 runs 16 residues. V gave up 5 bases and J gave up 7 bases, with 21 bases separating them. Germline V gene sequence: CDR1 SGHTA, CDR2 FQGNSA. The CDR3 nucleotides read TGTGCCAGCAGCCAAAAAGTCCAGGGGTTAAGTAACACCATATATTTT. As protein: CASSQKVQGLSNTIYF.

This clonotype has just a few counts. V usage is TRBV20-1 and J usage is TRBJ1-1; 8 bases agree with TRBD1. The CDR3 runs to 14 residues. CDR1 is DFQATT, CDR2 SNEGSKA, per germline (reference sequence). Unmatched junction bases numbered 8, after V lost 2 bases and J lost 6 bases. The CDR3 nucleotides read TGCAGTGCTAGACAGGGGGCGCGATATCCTGAAGCTTTCTTT. As protein: CSARQGARYPEAFF.